These 22 T cell receptor beta chains came from one sample sequenced in a study of T cell repertoires in cytomegalovirus infection. Via MiXCR, TCRdb re-called the reads, giving one row per CDR3 protein. The sample holds nearly 550,000 distinct CDR3 sequences, 16% seen once. Material for sequencing was CD8+ T cells from PBMCs. These receptors were taken from a human donor in good health (CMV status not recorded). Some clones in this sample may be carry-over from other donors' samples.

This clonotype has a handful of counts. CDR3 bases: TGTGCCACCAGCAGAGGGGCCGGCACGGTCCACGAGCAGTACTTC. It yields the protein CATSRGAGTVHEQYF. The chain has TRBV15 and TRBJ2-7; D is ambiguous. V lost 1 base to trimming and J lost 5 bases, with 15 bases between them. Per the germline V gene, CDR1 is LNHNV and CDR2 is YYDKDF (reference sequence). The CDR3 contains 15 residues.

As to this clonotype: Given the absence of the conserved phenylalanine or tryptophan at the CDR3 end, a read error is likely. The DNA is left out, because the CDR3 cannot be placed on it with certainty; the CDR3 is given as TCRdb lists it. The V and J genes are TRBV7-3 and TRBJ2-1; the table assigns TRBD1, which was not confirmed against the DNA. The CDR3 spans 15 amino acids, including both terminal residues. Germline V lookup: CDR1 SGHTA, CDR2 FQGTGA. CDR3 in amino acids: CASSLSGGVYNEQFL.

This clonotype was observed at least ten times. The J gene is TRBJ2-2, the V gene TRBV5-1, with 7 bases that match TRBD2. The CDR3 totals 14 residues. Germline-derived CDR1 and CDR2 are SGHRS and YFSETQ. Trimming removed 2 bases from V and 6 bases from J; junction bases left unmatched: 4. CDR3 sequence: CASSLSGVPGELFF. CDR3 bases: TGCGCCAGCAGCTTAAGCGGGGTACCCGGGGAGCTGTTTTTT.

This clonotype has at least ten counts. The chain links TRBV7-2 to TRBJ2-3; maybe TRBD2 (5 bases). The CDR3 spans 13 residues. Trimming cost V 5 bases and J 6 bases, with 12 bases left between them. The germline V gene has CDR1 SGHTA and CDR2 FQGNSA. The CDR3 spells CASSASSSDTQYF. Here the CDR3 DNA reads TGTGCCAGCAGCGCGTCTAGCTCCGATACGCAGTATTTT.

V is TRBV9 and J is TRBJ2-7, with 8 bases that match TRBD1. The CDR3 spans 15 residues. V shed 4 bases, J shed 2 bases, and the junction held 8 bases outside the gene matches. Germline loops: CDR1 SGDLS, CDR2 YYNGEE. CDR3 sequence (DNA): TGTGCCAGCAGCATCGCGGGGACAGGTACCTACGAGCAGTACTTC. This sequence encodes CASSIAGTGTYEQYF.

Ten or more counts support this clonotype. J is TRBJ1-1 and V is TRBV20-1; no clear D. The CDR3 totals 14 residues. Germline values: CDR1 DFQATT, CDR2 SNEGSKA (reference sequence). V was shortened by 3 bases and J by 3 bases, with 14 bases between the two germline ends. In DNA, the CDR3 is TGCAGTGCTAGTCTTTCCAGGAGAGACACTGAAGCTTTCTTT. It specifies CSASLSRRDTEAFF.

This clonotype was recorded at least ten times. V is TRBV7-9 and J is TRBJ2-7, with a tentative D call TRBD1 (5 bases). The CDR3 runs 12 residues. From germline, CDR1 is SEHNR and CDR2 FQNEAQ (reference sequence). Trimming stripped 8 bases from V and 1 base from J, with 9 bases between. The CDR3 sequence: CASGDSSYEQYF. For the CDR3, the DNA is TGTGCCAGCGGTGACAGTTCCTACGAGCAGTACTTC.

The chain joins TRBV2 to TRBJ2-3; D possibly uses TRBD1 or TRBD2 (5 bases each). Per the germline V gene, CDR1 is SNHLY and CDR2 is FYNNEI. Deletions cut 10 bases from V and 2 bases from J, with 22 bases between. This CDR3 is 16 amino acids long. The CDR3 spells CAILLRRDQNTDTQYF. In nucleotides, the CDR3 is TGTGCCATCCTCCTCCGACGGGACCAAAACACAGATACGCAGTATTTT.

This clonotype was observed a handful of times. The CDR3 DNA reads as TGTGCCAGCAGCGCGTATACAGGGAATGAGCAGTTCTTC. Translation: CASSAYTGNEQFF. The chain has TRBV5-4 and TRBJ2-1, with D possibly being TRBD1 (6 bases). V lost 4 bases to trimming and J lost 7 bases, with 12 bases between them. The CDR3 runs to 13 residues. From germline, CDR1 is SGHNT and CDR2 YYREEE (reference sequence).

This clonotype was detected many times. This chain uses TRBV6-2 or TRBV6-3 with TRBJ1-1; perhaps TRBD1 as D (5 bases). The V end lost 3 bases, the J end lost 4 bases, and 12 bases lay between the germline ends. Germline loops: CDR1 MNHEY, CDR2 SVGEGT. CDR3 length: 14 residues. The CDR3 sequence: CASSYGGFGTEAFF. For the CDR3, the DNA is TGTGCCAGCAGTTATGGGGGGTTCGGCACTGAAGCTTTCTTT.

The chain joins TRBV20-1 to TRBJ1-5; D is unclear. CDR3 length: 13 amino acids. Germline V gene lookup returns CDR1 DFQATT and CDR2 SNEGSKA (reference sequence). The ends were cut back, 5 bases at V and 8 bases at J, with 16 bases in the middle. The CDR3 DNA sequence: TGCAGTGCTGTTGACACGCAGAGGGAGCCCCAGCATTTT. This sequence encodes CSAVDTQREPQHF.

The sample holds many counts of this clonotype. V and J are TRBV19 and TRBJ2-3; a weak D match, TRBD1 (5 bases). This CDR3 has 16 amino acids. Trimming removed 5 bases at V and 2 bases at J, with 17 bases between. Germline CDR1 is LNHDA and CDR2 is SQIVND (reference sequence). Here the CDR3 reads CASSPWTTENTDTQYF. CDR3 nucleotide sequence: TGTGCCAGTAGTCCTTGGACAACGGAAAACACAGATACGCAGTATTTT.

This clonotype was counted ten times or more. The chain employs TRBV20-1 and TRBJ2-1; D possibly corresponds to TRBD1 (6 bases). Trimming removed 1 base at V and 4 bases at J, with 14 bases between. The CDR3 runs 15 residues. Germline loops: CDR1 DFQATT, CDR2 SNEGSKA (reference sequence). CDR3 nucleotide sequence: TGCAGTGCTAGAGGGGTGGGGACACCTTACAATGAGCAGTTCTTC. It specifies CSARGVGTPYNEQFF.

This clonotype was seen repeatedly, ten times or more. The chain joins TRBV12-3 or TRBV12-4 to TRBJ2-3; 11 positions agree with TRBD2. Trimming at V came to 6 bases and at J to 0 bases, leaving 8 bases not matched to a gene. This CDR3 comprises 17 residues. CDR3 amino acids: CASSLSGGAYSTDTQYF. The CDR3, as DNA: TGTGCCAGCAGCCTTAGCGGGGGGGCTTATAGCACAGATACGCAGTATTTT.

This sequence joins TRBV6-6 and TRBJ1-2; D gene ambiguous. From germline, CDR1 is MNHNY and CDR2 SVGAGI (reference sequence). This CDR3 contains 13 residues. The V gene lost 5 bases and the J gene lost 7 bases, with 14 bases spanning the gap. The CDR3 protein is CASSPRGRGGYTF. The CDR3 bases are TGTGCCAGCAGTCCCCGTGGAAGAGGTGGCTACACCTTC.

There are many counts of this clonotype. The chain joins TRBV11-2 to TRBJ1-2; D unresolved. Germline CDR1 and CDR2: SGHAT and FQNNGV. Trimming stripped 3 bases from V and 2 bases from J, with 7 bases between. The CDR3 spans 13 residues. The CDR3 is CASSFATNYGYTF. CDR3 in DNA: TGTGCCAGCAGCTTCGCCACCAACTATGGCTACACCTTC.

In this sample, this clonotype turned up many times. The chain employs TRBV12-3 or TRBV12-4 and TRBJ1-3; the D gene is possibly TRBD1 (6 bases). The CDR3 totals 18 residues. Trimming removed 6 bases from V and 0 bases from J, with 21 bases in between. The CDR3 region has the DNA TGTGCCAGCAGGGAGCTAAAAGGACAGCGGAGCTCTGGAAACACCATATATTTT. It specifies CASRELKGQRSSGNTIYF.

This clonotype was counted only a few times. The chain employs TRBV5-6 and TRBJ1-1; the match to TRBD1 covers 9 bases. CDR1 SGHDT and CDR2 YYEEEE come from the germline V gene. V dropped 0 bases and J dropped 3; count of bases not matched to a gene: 12. This CDR3 contains 18 residues. CDR3 sequence: CASSLEPGQGLEYTEAFF. In DNA form, the CDR3 reads TGTGCCAGCAGCTTGGAGCCGGGACAGGGATTGGAATACACTGAAGCTTTCTTT.

This clonotype was observed a handful of times. The chain combines TRBV4-1 with TRBJ1-4, with D possibly being TRBD1 (6 bases). There are 15 residues in the CDR3. Trimming cost V 1 base and J 12 bases, with 18 bases left between them. Germline loops: CDR1 MGHRA, CDR2 YSYEKL. The chain's CDR3 is CASSQGEQGVVELFF. The CDR3 DNA reads as TGCGCCAGCAGCCAAGGGGAACAGGGAGTGGTGGAACTGTTTTTT.

The V call is TRBV5-6, the J call TRBJ2-4; D is uncertain. V lost 0 bases and J 0 bases, leaving 7 bases between the germline ends. The CDR3 covers 15 residues. Germline V CDR1 and CDR2: SGHDT, YYEEEE. CDR3 residues: CASSLVREAKNIQYF. For the CDR3, the DNA is TGTGCCAGCAGCTTGGTTCGAGAAGCCAAAAACATTCAGTACTTC.

There are a few counts of this clonotype. The chain employs TRBV19 and TRBJ2-7, with D tentatively TRBD1 (6 bases). V gave up 6 bases and J gave up 2 bases, with 11 bases separating them. CDR1 and CDR2 from the germline V gene are LNHDA and SQIVND (reference sequence). The CDR3 covers 13 residues. The CDR3 DNA reads TGTGCCAGTAGCGGACAGCCGACCTACGAGCAGTACTTC. Protein product: CASSGQPTYEQYF.

V is TRBV7-9 and J is TRBJ2-3; D might be TRBD2 (7 bases). V was clipped by 5 bases and J by 4 bases, with 19 bases between them. Germline lookup yields CDR1 SEHNR and CDR2 FQNEAQ (reference sequence). The CDR3 contains 16 residues. The CDR3 coding sequence is TGTGCCAGCAGCGACCGTGGGGGGGGGGCGGCAGATACGCAGTATTTT. This codes for CASSDRGGGAADTQYF.